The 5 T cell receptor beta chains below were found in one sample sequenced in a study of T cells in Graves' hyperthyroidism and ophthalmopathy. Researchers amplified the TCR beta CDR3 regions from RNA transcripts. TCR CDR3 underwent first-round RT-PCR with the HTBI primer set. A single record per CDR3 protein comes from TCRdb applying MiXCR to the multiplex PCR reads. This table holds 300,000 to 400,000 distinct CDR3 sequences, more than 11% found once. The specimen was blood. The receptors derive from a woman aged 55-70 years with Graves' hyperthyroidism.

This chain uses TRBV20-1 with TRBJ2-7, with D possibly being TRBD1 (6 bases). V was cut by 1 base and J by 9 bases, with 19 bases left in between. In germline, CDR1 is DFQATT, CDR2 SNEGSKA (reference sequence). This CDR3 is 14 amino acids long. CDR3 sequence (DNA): TGCAGTGCTAGAGGAAGGGGGTATCCCTTCGGGCAGTACTTC. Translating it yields CSARGRGYPFGQYF.

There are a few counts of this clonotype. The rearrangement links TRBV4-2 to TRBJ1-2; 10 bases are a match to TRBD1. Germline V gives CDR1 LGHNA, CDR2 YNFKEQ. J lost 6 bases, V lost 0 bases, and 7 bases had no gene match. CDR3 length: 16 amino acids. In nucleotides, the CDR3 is TGTGCCAGCAGCCAAGATGGGGACAGGGGAAGGAATGGCTACACCTTC. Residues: CASSQDGDRGRNGYTF.

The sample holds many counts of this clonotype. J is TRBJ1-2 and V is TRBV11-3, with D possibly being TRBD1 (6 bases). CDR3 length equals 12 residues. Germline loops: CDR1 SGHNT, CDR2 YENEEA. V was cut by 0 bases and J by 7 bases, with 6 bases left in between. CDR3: CASSLEDSGYTF. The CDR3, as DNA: TGTGCCAGCAGCTTAGAGGACAGTGGCTACACCTTC.

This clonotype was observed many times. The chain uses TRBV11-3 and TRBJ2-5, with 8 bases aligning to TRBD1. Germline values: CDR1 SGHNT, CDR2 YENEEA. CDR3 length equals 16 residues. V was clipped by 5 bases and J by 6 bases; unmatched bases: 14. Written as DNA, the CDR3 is TGTGCCAGCAGCAAAAAACGGGACAGGTCACTGCAGACCCAGTACTTC. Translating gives CASSKKRDRSLQTQYF.

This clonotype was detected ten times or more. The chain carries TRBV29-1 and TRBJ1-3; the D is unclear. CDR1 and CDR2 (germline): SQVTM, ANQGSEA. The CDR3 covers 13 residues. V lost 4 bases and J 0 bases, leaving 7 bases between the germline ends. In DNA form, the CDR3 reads TGCAGCGTTGGGACGGCCTCTGGAAACACCATATATTTT. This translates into CSVGTASGNTIYF.